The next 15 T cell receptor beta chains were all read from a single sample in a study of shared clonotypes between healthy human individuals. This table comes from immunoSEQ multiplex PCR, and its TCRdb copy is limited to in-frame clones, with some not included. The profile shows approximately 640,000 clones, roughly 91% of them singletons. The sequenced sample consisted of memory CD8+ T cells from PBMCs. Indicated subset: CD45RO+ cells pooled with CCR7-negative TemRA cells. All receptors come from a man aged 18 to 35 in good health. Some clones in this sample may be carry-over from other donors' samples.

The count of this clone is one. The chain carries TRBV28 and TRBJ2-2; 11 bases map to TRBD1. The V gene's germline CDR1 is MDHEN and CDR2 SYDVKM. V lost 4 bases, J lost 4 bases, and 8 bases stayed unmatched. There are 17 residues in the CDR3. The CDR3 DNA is TGTGCCAGCAGTTCAGGGACAGGGGGGTTGAGCACCGGGGAGCTGTTTTTT. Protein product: CASSSGTGGLSTGELFF.

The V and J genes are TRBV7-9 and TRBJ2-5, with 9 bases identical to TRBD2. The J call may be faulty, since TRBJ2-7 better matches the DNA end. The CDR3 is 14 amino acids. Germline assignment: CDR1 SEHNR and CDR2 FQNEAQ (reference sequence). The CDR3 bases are TGTGCCAGCACCCCGCGGGAGGGCCGCTACGAGCAGTACTTC. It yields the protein CASTPREGRYEQYF.

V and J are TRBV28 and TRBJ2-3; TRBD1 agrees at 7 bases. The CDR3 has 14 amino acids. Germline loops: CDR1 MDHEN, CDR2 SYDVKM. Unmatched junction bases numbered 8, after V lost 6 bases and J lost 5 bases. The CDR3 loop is CASRQDRVVDTQYF. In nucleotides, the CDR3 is TGTGCCAGCAGACAAGACAGGGTTGTAGATACGCAGTATTTT.

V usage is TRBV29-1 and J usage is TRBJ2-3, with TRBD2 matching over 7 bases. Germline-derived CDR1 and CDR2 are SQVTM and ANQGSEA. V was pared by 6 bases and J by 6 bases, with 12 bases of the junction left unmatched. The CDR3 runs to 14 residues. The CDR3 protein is CSVPRGGPEDTQYF. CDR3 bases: TGCAGCGTGCCTCGGGGAGGGCCCGAGGATACGCAGTATTTT.

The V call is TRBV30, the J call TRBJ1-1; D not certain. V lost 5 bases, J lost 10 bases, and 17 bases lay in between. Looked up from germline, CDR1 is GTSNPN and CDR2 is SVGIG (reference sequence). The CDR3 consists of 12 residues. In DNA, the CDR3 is TGTGCCTGGGCGCAAGGGAGGTCCGGAGCTTTCTTT. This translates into CAWAQGRSGAFF.

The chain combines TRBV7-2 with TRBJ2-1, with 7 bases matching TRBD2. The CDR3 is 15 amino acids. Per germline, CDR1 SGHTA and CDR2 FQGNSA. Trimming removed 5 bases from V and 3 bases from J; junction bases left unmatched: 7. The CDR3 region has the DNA TGTGCCAGCAGCCGGCGGGAGTTCGGCTACAATGAGCAGTTCTTC. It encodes CASSRREFGYNEQFF.

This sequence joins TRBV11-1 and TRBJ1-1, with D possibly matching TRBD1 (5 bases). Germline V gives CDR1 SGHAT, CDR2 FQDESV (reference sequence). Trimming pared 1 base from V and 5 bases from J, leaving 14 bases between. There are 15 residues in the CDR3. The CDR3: CASSLEGGVGTEAFF. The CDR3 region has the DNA TGTGCCAGCAGCTTAGAAGGAGGGGTTGGAACTGAAGCTTTCTTT.

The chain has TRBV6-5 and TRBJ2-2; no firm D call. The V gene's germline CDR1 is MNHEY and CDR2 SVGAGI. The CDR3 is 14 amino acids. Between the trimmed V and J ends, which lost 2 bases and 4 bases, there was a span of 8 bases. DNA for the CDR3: TGTGCCAGCAGTTACGGTAGTCCCACCGGGGAGCTGTTTTTT. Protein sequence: CASSYGSPTGELFF.

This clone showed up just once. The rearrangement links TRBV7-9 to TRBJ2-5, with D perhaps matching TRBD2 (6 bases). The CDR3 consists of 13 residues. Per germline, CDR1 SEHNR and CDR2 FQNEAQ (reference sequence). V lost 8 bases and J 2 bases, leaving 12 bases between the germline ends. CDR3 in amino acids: CASRRDLQETQYF. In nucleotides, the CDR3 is TGTGCCAGCCGGAGGGACTTACAAGAGACCCAGTACTTC.

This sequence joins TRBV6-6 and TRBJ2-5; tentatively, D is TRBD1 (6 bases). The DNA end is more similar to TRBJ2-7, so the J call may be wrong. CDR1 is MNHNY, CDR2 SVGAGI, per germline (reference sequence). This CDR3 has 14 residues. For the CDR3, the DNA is TGTGCCAGCAGTTGGGCAGGGGAGCCCTACGAGCAGTACTTC. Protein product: CASSWAGEPYEQYF.

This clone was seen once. DNA of the CDR3: TGTGCCAGCACCCAAGCCCCGGCAGGGGCCTACGAGCAGTACTTC. This gives the protein CASTQAPAGAYEQYF. The gene calls are TRBV28 and TRBJ2-7, with a weak D call TRBD1 (6 bases). The CDR3 is made up of 15 amino acids. Germline CDR1 is MDHEN and CDR2 is SYDVKM. Trimming pared 7 bases from V and 2 bases from J, leaving 18 bases between.

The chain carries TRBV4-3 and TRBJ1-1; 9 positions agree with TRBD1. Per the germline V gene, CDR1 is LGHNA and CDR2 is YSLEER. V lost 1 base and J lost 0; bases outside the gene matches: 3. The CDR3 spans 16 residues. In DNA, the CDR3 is TGCGCCAGCAGCCAAGGGACAGGGGAGATGAACACTGAAGCTTTCTTT. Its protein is CASSQGTGEMNTEAFF.

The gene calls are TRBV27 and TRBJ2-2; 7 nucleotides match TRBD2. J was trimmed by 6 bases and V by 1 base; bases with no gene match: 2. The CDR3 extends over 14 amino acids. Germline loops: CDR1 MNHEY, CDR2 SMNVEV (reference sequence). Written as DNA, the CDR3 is TGTGCCAGCAGTTTATTGGGAGGGTCCGGGGAGCTGTTTTTT. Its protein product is CASSLLGGSGELFF.

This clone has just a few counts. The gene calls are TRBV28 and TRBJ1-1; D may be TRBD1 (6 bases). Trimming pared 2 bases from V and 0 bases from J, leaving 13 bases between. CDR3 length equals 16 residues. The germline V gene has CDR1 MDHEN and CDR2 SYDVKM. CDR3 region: CASSLLQGWMNTEAFF. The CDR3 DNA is TGTGCCAGCAGTTTACTACAGGGTTGGATGAACACTGAAGCTTTCTTT.

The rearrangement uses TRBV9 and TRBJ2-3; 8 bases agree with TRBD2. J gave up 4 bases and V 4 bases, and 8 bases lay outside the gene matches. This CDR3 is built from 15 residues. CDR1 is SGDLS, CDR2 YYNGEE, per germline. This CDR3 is CASSFGTRSADTQYF. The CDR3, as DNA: TGTGCCAGCAGCTTTGGGACTAGATCAGCAGATACGCAGTATTTT.